This T cell receptor beta chain was sequenced for a study of CD8 T cells in ankylosing spondylitis (TCRdb year 2017). As for the study more broadly: To find TCR variants linked to disease, the study profiled T cell receptor beta repertoires in ankylosing spondylitis patients and healthy donors. The whole study cohort included about a hundred healthy donors and around 25 ankylosing spondylitis patients. Peripheral blood was sampled, and synovial fluid was also collected from ankylosing spondylitis patients.

In its sample, this clonotype was seen a few times. Its antigen is still unknown. Base qualities are missing; no much larger clone stands one base away. TCRdb shows the sequencer as Illumina HiSeq 2500. Quantitative 5'-RACE with molecular barcodes was used to prepare TCR beta libraries. In the source study's methods: A new computational method based on a probabilistic model of VDJ rearrangement was used to identify disease-linked TCR variants. TCRdb ran its own pipeline on the public reads, namely fastp trimming at Q25 and MiXCR clone calling, and kept in-frame beta chains. Rows are combined by CDR3 protein, so each entry shows the most common genes and DNA. V and J calls and clone size were set by TCRdb, not the authors. This sample lists about 500,000 distinct CDR3 sequences; about 13% were detected once. The leading ten clones occupy under 7.5% of the sample. Findings and caveats that apply to the study as a whole: Some motif variants were previously reported in synovial fluid and blood of reactive arthritis patients, suggesting common disease-initiation mechanisms. Blood from ankylosing spondylitis patients appeared to be characterized by a TCR beta motif made up of about 8 highly homologous amino acid variants. According to the report, matched synovial fluid samples from ankylosing spondylitis patients were significantly enriched for the disease-linked clones. A CD8+ phenotype was shown by the disease-linked clones, which were found at relatively low frequencies in peripheral blood.

What was sequenced was blood, either unsorted or a sorted T cell fraction (not recorded which). The origin of this receptor is a male donor with ankylosing spondylitis.

CDR3 protein: CASSHLRGAEAFF. The DNA sequence is given as TGTGCCAGCAGCCATTTACGGGGGGCTGAAGCTTTCTTT. Recombination linked TRBV11-2 to TRBJ1-1; D gene: possibly TRBD1, on 5 matching bases. The CDR3 runs 13 residues from the cysteine to the phenylalanine. Only the CDR3 region is kept as DNA, spanning 39 bases read in frame from base 1. According to the germline V gene, CDR1 reads SGHAT and CDR2 reads FQNNGV. A distance of 13 bases separates the germline ends of V and J, which lose 5 bases and 6 bases respectively.